One and the same sample provided the 29 T cell receptor beta chains below, sequenced in a study of monozygotic twins with inflammatory bowel disease. TCRdb reprocessed the 5' RACE reads; each CDR3 protein has one entry and no DNA is given. Recorded for this sample: roughly 100,000 distinct CDR3 sequences. Sequenced material: blood. The receptors come from a human donor with ulcerative colitis or Crohn's disease, or a healthy co-twin of an affected twin (not recorded which).

The gene calls are TRBV6-6 and TRBJ1-5; the TCRdb D gene call, TRBD1, has no DNA to confirm it. CDR1 is MNHNY, CDR2 SVGAGI, per germline (reference sequence). The CDR3 has 14 amino acids. CDR3 protein: CASNPTGINQPQHF.

The chain joins TRBV7-9 to TRBJ2-1; TCRdb reports TRBD1, a call that lacks DNA to check it against. This CDR3 has 15 amino acids. The germline gives CDR1 SEHNR, CDR2 FQNEAQ (reference sequence). The CDR3 protein is CASSLSGRGTNEQFF.

The chain combines TRBV12-3 or TRBV12-4 with TRBJ2-2; without DNA, the TCRdb call of TRBD2 cannot be checked. The CDR3 runs 16 residues. CDR3 region: CASSRGLAGSTGELFF.

The chain is built from TRBV5-1 and TRBJ2-1; TCRdb selects TRBD1, and the lack of DNA leaves this call unchecked. The CDR3 has 16 amino acids. Germline V gene lookup returns CDR1 SGHRS and CDR2 YFSETQ. CDR3 in amino acids: CASSSGMGGPVDEQFF.

V and J are TRBV20-1 and TRBJ2-3; TCRdb names TRBD2, which stays unverified in the absence of DNA. This CDR3 region has 13 residues. Germline V gene data show CDR1 as DFQATT and CDR2 as SNEGSKA (reference sequence). CDR3 loop: CSARRRERDTQYF.

This chain links TRBV4-1 with TRBJ2-5. Germline V gene sequence: CDR1 MGHRA, CDR2 YSYEKL. The CDR3 has 12 amino acids. The CDR3 spells CASSQDGLTQYF.

The genes are TRBV30 and TRBJ2-7; with no DNA, the TCRdb D assignment of TRBD1 cannot be verified. Germline CDR1 reads GTSNPN; CDR2 reads SVGIG (reference sequence). This CDR3 comprises 12 residues. The chain's CDR3 is CAWSENRYEQYF.

The chain joins TRBV20-1 to TRBJ1-5. Germline lookup yields CDR1 DFQATT and CDR2 SNEGSKA (reference sequence). The CDR3 is 13 amino acids. The CDR3: CSAERLAQQPQHF.

This chain joins TRBV4-3 and TRBJ2-3; TCRdb gives TRBD2 as the D gene, but with no DNA this cannot be confirmed. Germline values: CDR1 LGHNA, CDR2 YSLEER. The CDR3 is made up of 16 amino acids. The CDR3 protein is CASSQYLAGDTDTQYF.

The rearrangement joins TRBV4-3 to TRBJ2-7; TCRdb lists TRBD1, though no DNA is available to test this call. This CDR3 comprises 15 residues. CDR1 is LGHNA and CDR2 is YSLEER in the germline V gene. The CDR3 spells CASSQESSRVYEQYF.

This rearrangement joins TRBV6-4 to TRBJ2-7; TCRdb designates TRBD2, a call that cannot be tested without DNA. In germline, CDR1 is MRHNA, CDR2 SNTAGT. The CDR3 consists of 14 residues. CDR3 region: CASLRWRFGNEQYF.

This rearrangement joins TRBV4-2 to TRBJ1-3; lacking DNA, the TRBD1 call made by TCRdb goes unchecked. Germline V gene lookup returns CDR1 LGHNA and CDR2 YNFKEQ. This CDR3 region has 19 residues. The CDR3 protein is CASSPLPGKQVGTGNTIYF.

The genes are TRBV6-4 and TRBJ2-7; TCRdb's D gene call, TRBD1, goes unchecked for lack of DNA. The CDR3 totals 14 residues. The germline V gene encodes CDR1 MRHNA and CDR2 SNTAGT. CDR3: CASSVYAGSYEQYF.

The chain joins TRBV29-1 to TRBJ1-1. This CDR3 region has 13 residues. From germline, CDR1 is SQVTM and CDR2 ANQGSEA. CDR3 in amino acids: CSVEGGKGTEAFF.

The chain links TRBV20-1 to TRBJ1-1; there is no DNA to check the TCRdb D call of TRBD1. The length of the CDR3 is 13 residues. Germline V gene lookup returns CDR1 DFQATT and CDR2 SNEGSKA (reference sequence). The CDR3 protein is CSARFRGRTEAFF.

The chain has TRBV6-1 and TRBJ2-7; the D call from TCRdb, TRBD2, cannot be confirmed without DNA. The CDR3 consists of 15 residues. The germline V gene encodes CDR1 MNHNS and CDR2 SASEGT. This CDR3 reads CASRPASGSSYEQYF.

V is TRBV5-1 and J is TRBJ1-1; absent DNA, TCRdb's TRBD1 call cannot be checked. This CDR3 comprises 14 residues. The germline gives CDR1 SGHRS, CDR2 YFSETQ. The CDR3: CASSLDPDYTEAFF.

This sequence joins TRBV29-1 and TRBJ2-1; TCRdb's D gene call, TRBD1, goes unchecked for lack of DNA. The CDR3 sequence is 14 residues long. The V gene's germline CDR1 is SQVTM and CDR2 ANQGSEA. The CDR3 protein is CSVVVGQGGNEQFF.

The CDR3: CASSFQGANTEAFF. This rearrangement joins TRBV12-3 or TRBV12-4 to TRBJ1-1; TCRdb calls TRBD1, which cannot be checked without DNA. The CDR3 runs to 14 residues.

V usage is TRBV19 and J usage is TRBJ1-1; TCRdb's D call of TRBD1 is untestable without DNA. The CDR3 has 14 amino acids. From germline, CDR1 is LNHDA and CDR2 SQIVND (reference sequence). This CDR3 is CASSATGGYPEAFF.

The gene calls are TRBV7-9 and TRBJ1-2; TCRdb returns TRBD1, unconfirmable since there is no DNA. CDR3 size: 13 residues. Germline V gene lookup returns CDR1 SEHNR and CDR2 FQNEAQ (reference sequence). CDR3 sequence: CASSLLQGMEGTF. The whole variable domain, filled in from reference TRBV7-9 and TRBJ1-2, reads DTGVSQNPRHKITKRGQNVTFRCDPISEHNRLYWYRQTLGQGPEFLTYFQNEAQLEKSRLLSDRFSAERPKGSFSTLEIQRTEQGDSAMYLCASSLLQGMEGTFGSGTRLTVV.

The V and J genes are TRBV3-1 and TRBJ2-1. This CDR3 is 15 amino acids long. Germline CDR1 is LGHDT and CDR2 is YNNKEL (reference sequence). The CDR3 loop is CASSRRLSSYNEQFF.

The CDR3 spells CASSFIQANTGELFF. The V call is TRBV12-3 or TRBV12-4, the J call TRBJ2-2. This CDR3 spans 15 amino acids.

This chain joins TRBV6-5 and TRBJ1-3; TCRdb selects TRBD1, and the lack of DNA leaves this call unchecked. There are 17 residues in the CDR3. Germline V lookup: CDR1 MNHEY, CDR2 SVGAGI. CDR3 in amino acids: CASSSNLGTTTGNTIYF.

The J gene is TRBJ2-7, the V gene TRBV12-3 or TRBV12-4; with no DNA, the TCRdb D assignment of TRBD2 cannot be verified. The CDR3 has 12 amino acids. The CDR3 sequence: CASRSRSYEQYF.

The rearrangement joins TRBV13 to TRBJ2-7; the TCRdb call, TRBD1, lacks DNA for checking. The CDR3 length is 14 residues. CDR1 is PRHDT, CDR2 FYEKMQ, per germline (reference sequence). The CDR3 sequence: CASSLGTGVHEQYF.

The chain recombines TRBV5-1 with TRBJ2-5; checking the TCRdb D call of TRBD1 is not possible without DNA. The germline gives CDR1 SGHRS, CDR2 YFSETQ. This CDR3 spans 15 amino acids. The CDR3 sequence: CASSFDSDNQETQYF.

The rearrangement uses TRBV6-5 and TRBJ2-1; lacking DNA, the TRBD2 call made by TCRdb goes unchecked. The germline V gene encodes CDR1 MNHEY and CDR2 SVGAGI. The CDR3 has 11 residues. CDR3 region: CASSPGLAVFF.

The chain carries TRBV15 and TRBJ2-5; the TCRdb call, TRBD2, lacks DNA for checking. Germline V gene lookup returns CDR1 LNHNV and CDR2 YYDKDF (reference sequence). This CDR3 has 13 residues. The CDR3 spells CATSRDTLETQYF.